Shown below are 26 T cell receptor beta chains from a single sample sequenced in a study of blood T cells in healthy people across ages (dated by TCRdb to the mid-2010s). Library creation used 5' RACE. Sequenced on an Illumina HiSeq 2500. A second PCR of roughly 7 to 12 cycles was performed with a sample-barcoded 5' primer and a J-beta primer mix. TCRdb ran its own pipeline on the public reads, namely fastp trimming at Q25 and MiXCR clone calling, and kept in-frame beta chains. Duplicate CDR3 protein sequences are folded into a single record with the most common DNA and genes. This sample holds approximately 850,000 distinct CDR3 sequences; around 42% were observed only once. The top ten constitute roughly a fifth of the sample. The sample was blood. All receptors come from a man between 60 and 70 years old in good health.

The V call is TRBV4-3, the J call TRBJ2-5; TRBD1 matches 9 bases. Germline V lookup: CDR1 LGHNA, CDR2 YSLEER. The CDR3 runs 15 residues. Germline trimming cut 3 bases from V and 5 bases from J; bases unmatched to any gene: 7. DNA for the CDR3: TGCGCCAGCAGCCACGGGACAGGGCTTGTGGAGACCCAGTACTTC. Its translation is CASSHGTGLVETQYF.

The chain employs TRBV7-3 and TRBJ2-1; TRBD1 aligns across 10 bases. The DNA end lines up better with TRBJ2-7; the J call may be wrong. Looked up from germline, CDR1 is SGHTA and CDR2 is FQGTGA. CDR3 size: 16 residues. The CDR3 sequence: CASSPTRTGGYNEQYF. CDR3 sequence (DNA): TGTGCCAGCAGCCCCACGAGGACAGGGGGTTACAATGAGCAGTACTTC.

The sample holds a few counts of this clonotype. The rearrangement links TRBV6-2 or TRBV6-3 to TRBJ2-3, with a possible D match to TRBD2 (6 bases). The CDR3 consists of 15 residues. Germline CDR1 and CDR2: MNHEY and SVGEGT. The V and J ends lost 6 bases and 2 bases respectively, with 15 bases between them. CDR3 nucleotides: TGTGCCAGCAGGCCCGGACTACTCCACACAGATACGCAGTATTTT. This translates into CASRPGLLHTDTQYF.

V is TRBV5-1 and J is TRBJ1-4; TRBD1 is a possible D gene (5 bases). Trimming left V 5 bases short and J 8 bases short, with 16 bases between. Germline V lookup: CDR1 SGHRS, CDR2 YFSETQ. This CDR3 spans 14 amino acids. CDR3 in amino acids: CASSLDTPGEKLFF. The CDR3 DNA reads TGCGCCAGCAGTCTGGACACTCCGGGCGAAAAACTGTTTTTT.

The sample holds many counts of this clonotype. The chain uses TRBV18 and TRBJ2-1; tentatively, D is TRBD1 (6 bases). V gave up 5 bases and J gave up 0 bases, with 14 bases separating them. This CDR3 comprises 16 residues. The germline V gene encodes CDR1 KGHSH and CDR2 LQKENI. CDR3 DNA sequence: TGTGCCAGCTCAAACAGGGCTGGGAGCTCCTACAATGAGCAGTTCTTC. Translating it yields CASSNRAGSSYNEQFF.

The chain carries TRBV12-3 or TRBV12-4 and TRBJ2-3, with 9 nucleotides matching TRBD2. This CDR3 region has 15 residues. V was pared by 6 bases and J by 6 bases, with 10 bases of the junction left unmatched. CDR3 DNA sequence: TGTGCCAGCAGCTCTAGCGGGACCCTGGCTGATACGCAGTATTTT. Its translation: CASSSSGTLADTQYF.

The chain employs TRBV7-9 and TRBJ2-3; 9 bases map to TRBD2. Germline values: CDR1 SEHNR, CDR2 FQNEAQ (reference sequence). The CDR3 sequence is 17 residues long. The junction had 10 bases not matched to a gene; V was cut back by 4 bases and J by 2 bases. CDR3 coding DNA: TGTGCCAGCAGCTCAAGGGCTAGCGGGGTACCCACAGATACGCAGTATTTT. The encoded protein is CASSSRASGVPTDTQYF. Filled out from reference TRBV7-9 and TRBJ2-3, the complete variable domain reads DTGVSQNPRHKITKRGQNVTFRCDPISEHNRLYWYRQTLGQGPEFLTYFQNEAQLEKSRLLSDRFSAERPKGSFSTLEIQRTEQGDSAMYLCASSSRASGVPTDTQYFGPGTRLTVL.

V gene TRBV18 combines with J gene TRBJ2-5; maybe TRBD1 (6 bases). Gene TRBJ2-7 matches the end of the DNA better, so the J call may be wrong. Germline assignment: CDR1 KGHSH and CDR2 LQKENI. This CDR3 is built from 13 residues. Written as DNA, the CDR3 is TGTGCCAGCTCACCACGGCCGGACAGCGAGCAGTACTTC. It is translated as CASSPRPDSEQYF.

Here the CDR3 DNA reads TGTGCCAGCAGTACCTCGGGTAGAACAGGGGAGCAGTTCTTC. Its protein product is CASSTSGRTGEQFF. The chain combines TRBV28 with TRBJ2-1; D might be TRBD1 (6 bases). V lost 5 bases, J lost 10 bases, and 18 bases lay in between. The CDR3 contains 14 residues. Germline CDR1 is MDHEN and CDR2 is SYDVKM.

The chain links TRBV18 to TRBJ2-2; TRBD2 is a possible D gene (5 bases). This CDR3 region has 14 residues. Germline V lookup: CDR1 KGHSH, CDR2 LQKENI. Between the trimmed V and J ends, which lost 0 bases and 9 bases, there was a span of 11 bases. CDR3 sequence reads: CASSPPTNPRELFF. In DNA, the CDR3 is TGTGCCAGCTCACCACCGACTAATCCGCGGGAGCTGTTTTTT.

Turning to this clonotype: One end of the junction does not line up with germline, which may come from a read error. V usage is TRBV29-1 and J usage is TRBJ2-1; D unresolved. CDR3 length equals 11 residues. Germline values: CDR1 SQVTM, CDR2 ANQGSEA. CDR3: CGVGGYNEQFF. The CDR3 DNA sequence: TGCGGCGTGGGCGGATACAATGAGCAGTTCTTC.

Many counts were recorded for this clonotype. The V gene is TRBV7-3, the J gene TRBJ2-1; possible D gene TRBD2, 7 bases. The CDR3 runs to 15 residues. Per germline, CDR1 SGHTA and CDR2 FQGTGA. The germline V and J ends were trimmed by 5 bases and 8 bases, with 19 bases remaining between them. CDR3 loop: CASSIGGGGFDEQFF. In DNA form, the CDR3 reads TGTGCCAGCAGCATAGGGGGGGGCGGGTTCGATGAGCAGTTCTTC.

Comment on this clonotype: A much larger clonotype is one base distant, so this may be a read error. The CDR3 DNA is TGCGGCGTTGAAATCAGGGGCTACGAGCAGTACTTC. Translated: CGVEIRGYEQYF. The V call is TRBV29-1, the J call TRBJ2-7; possibly TRBD1 for D (6 bases). In germline, CDR1 is SQVTM, CDR2 ANQGSEA. CDR3 length: 12 residues.

The CDR3 region is CASSPSFGSYYGYTF. CDR3 nucleotides: TGTGCCAGCAGCCCGAGTTTTGGATCTTACTATGGCTACACCTTC. The chain recombines TRBV7-9 with TRBJ1-2, with D unclear. V gave up 5 bases and J gave up 3 bases, with 16 bases separating them. CDR3 length equals 15 residues. The V gene's germline CDR1 is SEHNR and CDR2 FQNEAQ (reference sequence).

The chain joins TRBV7-6 to TRBJ1-1, with D tentatively TRBD1 (6 bases). This CDR3 contains 18 residues. Trimming took off 1 base at V and 0 bases at J, with 18 bases between the two ends. The germline gives CDR1 SGHVS, CDR2 FNYEAQ. The CDR3 DNA reads TGTGCCAGCAGCTTAGGGGGTATCCGGGACACCATGAACACTGAAGCTTTCTTT. This encodes CASSLGGIRDTMNTEAFF.

This clonotype showed up just once. Here the CDR3 reads CASSLDRGNHNEQYF. CDR3 in DNA: TGTGCCAGCAGCCTGGACAGGGGAAACCACAATGAGCAGTACTTC. The chain combines TRBV28 with TRBJ2-4; TRBD1 matches 9 bases. The CDR3 sequence is 15 residues long. Germline trimming cut 6 bases from V and 13 bases from J; bases unmatched to any gene: 16. Germline-derived CDR1 and CDR2 are MDHEN and SYDVKM.

This clonotype was detected a few times. The chain employs TRBV12-3 or TRBV12-4 and TRBJ2-2; D remains ambiguous. The CDR3 extends over 12 amino acids. The ends were cut back, 5 bases at V and 5 bases at J, with 6 bases in the middle. The CDR3 is CASSQYTGELFF. The CDR3 DNA is TGTGCCAGCAGTCAGTATACCGGGGAGCTGTTTTTT.

The chain links TRBV4-3 to TRBJ2-3; 16 bases line up with TRBD2. The trim removed 0 bases at V and 1 base at J, leaving 7 bases unmatched. The CDR3 has 20 residues. The V gene's germline CDR1 is LGHNA and CDR2 YSLEER. CDR3 loop: CASSQEARGTSGGGTDTQYF. As DNA, the CDR3 is TGCGCCAGCAGCCAAGAGGCCAGGGGGACTAGCGGGGGGGGCACAGATACGCAGTATTTT.

This clonotype appeared a few times. The chain employs TRBV10-3 and TRBJ2-5; no reliable D call. CDR3 length: 14 amino acids. V lost 3 bases to trimming and J lost 3 bases, with 11 bases between them. CDR1 ENHRY and CDR2 SYGVKD come from the germline V gene. CDR3 DNA: TGTGCCATCAGTGAAGGGTCGTCAGAAGAGACCCAGTACTTC. It is translated as CAISEGSSEETQYF.

The J gene is TRBJ2-5, the V gene TRBV7-9; D gene ambiguous. The CDR3 is 16 amino acids. Trimming cost V 2 bases and J 1 base, with 14 bases left between them. CDR1 and CDR2 from the germline V gene are SEHNR and FQNEAQ (reference sequence). The CDR3 reads CASSLFVLGSQETQYF. CDR3 nucleotides: TGTGCCAGCAGCTTATTCGTTCTCGGCAGCCAAGAGACCCAGTACTTC.

V and J are TRBV7-2 and TRBJ2-3; D gene uncertain. The CDR3 has 12 residues. The V and J ends lost 5 bases and 14 bases respectively, with 17 bases between them. Germline assignment: CDR1 SGHTA and CDR2 FQGNSA. As DNA, the CDR3 is TGTGCCAGCAGCGAGACCCCTGGTACTCCGTATTTT. Translated, it gives CASSETPGTPYF.

The V and J genes are TRBV5-1 and TRBJ2-2; D is possibly TRBD2 (5 bases). The CDR3 totals 14 residues. CDR1 and CDR2 (germline): SGHRS, YFSETQ. Between the trimmed V and J ends, which lost 1 base and 4 bases, there was a span of 8 bases. The CDR3, as DNA: TGCGCCAGCAGCTTGTTGGCGGGCACCGGGGAGCTGTTTTTT. It encodes CASSLLAGTGELFF.

The sample holds a few counts of this clonotype. The V gene is TRBV7-2, the J gene TRBJ2-6, with unresolved D. V lost 5 bases and J 0 bases, leaving 5 bases between the germline ends. Germline V gene lookup returns CDR1 SGHTA and CDR2 FQGNSA. The CDR3 has 14 amino acids. The CDR3 DNA reads as TGTGCCAGCAGCCAAACCTCTGGGGCCAACGTCCTGACTTTC. It specifies CASSQTSGANVLTF.

V gene TRBV2 combines with J gene TRBJ2-1; the D is unclear. V was clipped by 6 bases and J by 6 bases, with 12 bases between them. The V gene's germline CDR1 is SNHLY and CDR2 FYNNEI. There are 13 residues in the CDR3. CDR3 bases: TGTGCCAGCAGGGGTGGTTCTGGCAATGAGCAGTTCTTC. Translating it yields CASRGGSGNEQFF. The whole variable domain, remainder taken from reference TRBV2 and TRBJ2-1, is EPEVTQTPSHQVTQMGQEVILRCVPISNHLYFYWYRQILGQKVEFLVSFYNNEISEKSEIFDDQFSVERPDGSNFTLKIRSTKLEDSAMYFCASRGGSGNEQFFGPGTRLTVL.

In its sample, this clonotype was seen a few times. This chain uses TRBV7-9 with TRBJ2-5; D gene unclear. The CDR3 runs to 14 residues. Looked up from germline, CDR1 is SEHNR and CDR2 is FQNEAQ (reference sequence). The germline V and J ends were trimmed by 5 bases and 2 bases, with 12 bases remaining between them. CDR3 in amino acids: CASSPRTNQETQYF. CDR3 DNA sequence: TGTGCCAGCAGCCCTAGGACCAATCAAGAGACCCAGTACTTC.

The sample holds many counts of this clonotype. Mismatch with germline at one junction end may stem from a read error. The chain links TRBV5-1 to TRBJ2-5; D is unclear. The CDR3 consists of 13 residues. Germline CDR1 and CDR2: SGHRS and YFSETQ. CDR3 residues: CASSLAGPETQYF. The CDR3 DNA reads TGTGCCAGCAGCCTTGCAGGTCCGGAGACCCAGTACTTC.